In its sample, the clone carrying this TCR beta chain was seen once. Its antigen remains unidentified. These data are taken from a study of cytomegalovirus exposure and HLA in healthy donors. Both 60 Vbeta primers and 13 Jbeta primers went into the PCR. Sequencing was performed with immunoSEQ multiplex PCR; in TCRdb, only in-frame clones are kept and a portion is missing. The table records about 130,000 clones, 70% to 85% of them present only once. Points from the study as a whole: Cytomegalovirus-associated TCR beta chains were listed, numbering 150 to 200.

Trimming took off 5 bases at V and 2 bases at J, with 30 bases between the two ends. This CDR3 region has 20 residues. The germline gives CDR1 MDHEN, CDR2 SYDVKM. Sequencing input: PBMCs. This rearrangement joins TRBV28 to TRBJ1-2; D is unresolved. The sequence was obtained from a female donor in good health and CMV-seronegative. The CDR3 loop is CASSRTPIADWEIQNYGYTF. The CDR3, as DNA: TGTGCCAGCAGTCGAACCCCGATCGCGGATTGGGAGATTCAAAACTATGGCTACACCTTC.